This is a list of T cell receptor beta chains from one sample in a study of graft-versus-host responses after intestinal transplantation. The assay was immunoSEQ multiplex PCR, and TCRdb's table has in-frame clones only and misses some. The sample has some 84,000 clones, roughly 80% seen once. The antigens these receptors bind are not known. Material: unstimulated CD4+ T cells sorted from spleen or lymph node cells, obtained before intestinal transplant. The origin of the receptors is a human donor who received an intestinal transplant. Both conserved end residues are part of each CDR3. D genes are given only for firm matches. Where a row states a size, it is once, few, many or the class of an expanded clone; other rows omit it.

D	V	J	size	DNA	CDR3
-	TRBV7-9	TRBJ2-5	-	TGTGCCAGCAGCTCCAGGGGGGCTTTAATAGAGACCCAGTACTTC	CASSSRGALIETQYF
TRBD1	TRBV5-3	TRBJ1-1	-	TGTGCCAGAAGAAAGGGACAGGGCGTGTGGGACACTGAAGCTTTCTTT	CARRKGQGVWDTEAFF
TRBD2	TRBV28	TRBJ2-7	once	TGTGCCAGCAGTCCATGGGGGGGAGGATCCTACGAGCAGTACTTC	CASSPWGGGSYEQYF
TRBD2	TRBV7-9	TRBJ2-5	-	TGTGCCAGCAGCGGGGAGGGGGAGACCCAGTACTTC	CASSGEGETQYF
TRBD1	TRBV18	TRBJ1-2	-	TGTGCCAGCTCACCGCTTGGGACAGGGGCCTATGGCTACACCTTC	CASSPLGTGAYGYTF
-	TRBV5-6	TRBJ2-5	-	TGTGCCAGCAGGAGGATTCAAGAGACCCAGTACTTC	CASRRIQETQYF
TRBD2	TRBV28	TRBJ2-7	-	TGTGCCAGCAGACCGAGCGGGGCAGACTCCTACGAGCAGTACTTC	CASRPSGADSYEQYF
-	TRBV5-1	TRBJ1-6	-	TGCGCCAGCAGCCGTGGGGACAAGGAGGACTCACCCCTCCACTTT	CASSRGDKEDSPLHF
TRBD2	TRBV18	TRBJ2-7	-	TGTGCCAGCTCACCACCCCTAGCGGGGGGGCTAACCTACGAGCAGTACTTC	CASSPPLAGGLTYEQYF
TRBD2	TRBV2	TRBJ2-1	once	TGTGCCAGCAGGGCGACTAGCGGAGCCTACAATGAGCAGTTCTTC	CASRATSGAYNEQFF
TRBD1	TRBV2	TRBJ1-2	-	TGTGCCAGCAGTAGACAGGGGGCAGAGTATGGCTACACCTTC	CASSRQGAEYGYTF
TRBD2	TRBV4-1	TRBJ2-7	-	TGCGCCAGCAGCGCTTGGCCTAGCGGACGCTCCTACGAGCAGTACTTC	CASSAWPSGRSYEQYF
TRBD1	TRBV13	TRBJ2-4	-	TGTGCCAGCAGCTTAGTGTATGGACAGGGACCGTTAGCCAAAAACATTCAGTACTTC	CASSLVYGQGPLAKNIQYF
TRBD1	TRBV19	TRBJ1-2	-	TGTGCCAGTAGTCTGGGGACAGGGACCTATGGCTACACCTTC	CASSLGTGTYGYTF
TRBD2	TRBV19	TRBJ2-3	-	TGTGCCAGTAGTATAGCGGGACTAGCTTACGATACGCAGTATTTT	CASSIAGLAYDTQYF
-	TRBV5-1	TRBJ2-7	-	TGCGCCAGCAGCTACTTGACAGGAGGCTCCTACGAGCAGTACTTC	CASSYLTGGSYEQYF
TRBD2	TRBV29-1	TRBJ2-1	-	TGCAGCGGGGAGGGGACTAGCGGGGGGTCTTCCTACAATGAGCAGTTCTTC	CSGEGTSGGSSYNEQFF